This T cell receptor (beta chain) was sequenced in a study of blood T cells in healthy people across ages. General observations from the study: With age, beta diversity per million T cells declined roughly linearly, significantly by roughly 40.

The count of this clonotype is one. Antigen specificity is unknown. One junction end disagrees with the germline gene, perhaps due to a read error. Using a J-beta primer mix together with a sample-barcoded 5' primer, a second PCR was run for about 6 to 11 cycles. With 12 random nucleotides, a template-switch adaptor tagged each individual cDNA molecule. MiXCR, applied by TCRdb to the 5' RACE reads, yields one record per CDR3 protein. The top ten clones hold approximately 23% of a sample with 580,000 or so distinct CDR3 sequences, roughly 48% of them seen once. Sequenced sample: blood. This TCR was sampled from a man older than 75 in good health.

In nucleotides, the CDR3 is TGTGTCAGCAGCCAGCTAGGGACTAGCGGGAAATACGAGCAGTACTTC. Its translation: CVSSQLGTSGKYEQYF. The V gene is TRBV3-1, the J gene TRBJ2-4, with 13 bases that match TRBD2. With the DNA end fitting TRBJ2-7 better, the J assignment may be wrong. The CDR3 runs 16 residues. The germline V gene encodes CDR1 LGHDT and CDR2 YNNKEL (reference sequence).